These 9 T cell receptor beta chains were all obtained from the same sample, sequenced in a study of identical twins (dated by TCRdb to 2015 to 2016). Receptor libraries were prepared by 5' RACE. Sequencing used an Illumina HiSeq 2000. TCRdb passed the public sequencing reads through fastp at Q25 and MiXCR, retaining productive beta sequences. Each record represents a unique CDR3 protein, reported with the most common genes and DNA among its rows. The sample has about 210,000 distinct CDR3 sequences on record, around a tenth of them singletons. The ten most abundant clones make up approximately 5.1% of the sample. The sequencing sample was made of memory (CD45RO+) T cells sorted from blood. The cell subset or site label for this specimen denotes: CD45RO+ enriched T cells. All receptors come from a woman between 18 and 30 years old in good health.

The CDR3 DNA reads TGCGCCAGCAGCCAAGAGGGGACAGGGGGGCGTGAAAAACTGTTTTTT. Amino acid sequence: CASSQEGTGGREKLFF. The chain recombines TRBV4-3 with TRBJ1-4; 11 bases align to TRBD1. Trimming at V came to 0 bases and at J to 7 bases, leaving 4 bases not matched to a gene. CDR3 length equals 16 residues. In germline, CDR1 is LGHNA, CDR2 YSLEER.

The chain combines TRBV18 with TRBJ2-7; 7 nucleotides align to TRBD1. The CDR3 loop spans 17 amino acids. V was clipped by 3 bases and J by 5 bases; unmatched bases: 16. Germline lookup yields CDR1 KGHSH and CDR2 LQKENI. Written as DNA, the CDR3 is TGTGCCAGCTCACCGCCGGGCTTACAGGGGAGAGAGCACGAGCAGTACTTC. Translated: CASSPPGLQGREHEQYF.

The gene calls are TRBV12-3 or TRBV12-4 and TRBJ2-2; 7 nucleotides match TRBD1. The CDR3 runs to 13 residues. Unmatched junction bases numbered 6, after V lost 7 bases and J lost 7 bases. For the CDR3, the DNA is TGTGCCAGCAACCGCACAGGGGTCGGGGAGCTGTTTTTT. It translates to CASNRTGVGELFF.

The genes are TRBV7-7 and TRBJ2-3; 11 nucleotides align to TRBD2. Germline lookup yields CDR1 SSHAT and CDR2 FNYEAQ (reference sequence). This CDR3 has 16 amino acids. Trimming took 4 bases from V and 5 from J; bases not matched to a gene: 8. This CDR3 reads CASSSLAGGPGDTQYF. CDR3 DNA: TGTGCCAGCAGCTCTCTAGCGGGAGGCCCTGGAGATACGCAGTATTTT.

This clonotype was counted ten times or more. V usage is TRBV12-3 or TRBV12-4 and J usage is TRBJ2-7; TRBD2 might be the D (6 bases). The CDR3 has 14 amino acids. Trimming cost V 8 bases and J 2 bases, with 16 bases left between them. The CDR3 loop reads CASSWGDGTYEQYF. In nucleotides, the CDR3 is TGTGCCAGCTCCTGGGGGGACGGCACCTACGAGCAGTACTTC.

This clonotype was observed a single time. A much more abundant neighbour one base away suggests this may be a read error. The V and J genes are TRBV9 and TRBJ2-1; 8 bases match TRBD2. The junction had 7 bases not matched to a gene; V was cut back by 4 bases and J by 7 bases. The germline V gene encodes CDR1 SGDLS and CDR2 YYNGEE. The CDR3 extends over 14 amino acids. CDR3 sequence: CASSPGGERNEQFF. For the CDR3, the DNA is TGTGCCAGCAGCCCCGGGGGGGAGCGGAATGAGCAGTTCTTC.

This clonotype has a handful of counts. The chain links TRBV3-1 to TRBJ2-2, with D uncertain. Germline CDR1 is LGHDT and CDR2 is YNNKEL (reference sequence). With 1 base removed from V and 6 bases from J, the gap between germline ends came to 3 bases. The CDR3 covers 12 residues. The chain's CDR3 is CASSQAPGELFF. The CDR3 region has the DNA TGTGCCAGCAGCCAAGCACCCGGGGAGCTGTTTTTT.

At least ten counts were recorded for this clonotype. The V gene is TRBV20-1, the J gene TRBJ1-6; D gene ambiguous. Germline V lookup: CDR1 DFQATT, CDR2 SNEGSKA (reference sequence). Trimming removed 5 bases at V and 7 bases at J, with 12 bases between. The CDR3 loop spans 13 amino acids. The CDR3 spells CSALGPSNSPLHF. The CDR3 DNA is TGCAGTGCTTTAGGCCCATCAAATTCACCCCTCCACTTT.

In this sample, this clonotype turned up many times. The CDR3 spells CSALQGARSPFF. The CDR3 coding sequence is TGCAGTGCTCTACAGGGGGCTCGGTCCCCGTTCTTC. The rearrangement uses TRBV20-1 and TRBJ2-1; TRBD1 aligns across 9 bases. V dropped 5 bases and J dropped 15; count of bases not matched to a gene: 11. The CDR3 covers 12 residues. Germline V CDR1 and CDR2: DFQATT, SNEGSKA (reference sequence).